This entry lists 23 T cell receptor beta chains sequenced from one sample in a study of T cell clonotyping in hematopoietic cell transplantation. The method was immunoSEQ multiplex PCR; TCRdb's version includes in-frame clones alone and lacks a portion of them. The sample includes about 15,000 clones, 94% of them seen just once. The source material was PBMCs, sampled 30 days after allogeneic stem cell transplant. The receptors were gathered from a male patient in his sixties or seventies who had an allogeneic stem cell transplant from an unrelated donor, so the T cells may come from the graft donor. Some clones in this sample may be carry-over from other donors' samples.

The chain uses TRBV5-1 and TRBJ2-6; no reliable D call. The CDR3 covers 16 residues. CDR1 and CDR2 from the germline V gene are SGHRS and YFSETQ. V shed 0 bases and J shed 1 base, with 8 bases lying between them. Written as DNA, the CDR3 is TGCGCCAGCAGCTTGGAGGGTAGATCTGGGGCCAACGTCCTGACTTTC. Its translation: CASSLEGRSGANVLTF.

Only one count was recorded for this clone. The chain joins TRBV10-3 to TRBJ2-7; 10 nucleotides line up with TRBD2. Trimming removed 0 bases from V and 4 bases from J; junction bases left unmatched: 3. The CDR3 totals 15 residues. The V gene's germline CDR1 is ENHRY and CDR2 SYGVKD. CDR3 DNA: TGTGCCATCAGTGAGTCGCCTAGCGGGGGTTACGAGCAGTACTTC. Protein product: CAISESPSGGYEQYF.

This clone was counted a single time. The chain combines TRBV2 with TRBJ1-6, with a tentative D call TRBD1 (6 bases). Germline assignment: CDR1 SNHLY and CDR2 FYNNEI. With 2 bases removed from V and 7 bases from J, the gap between germline ends came to 6 bases. CDR3 length equals 13 residues. The CDR3 bases are TGTGCCAGCAGTGAAACAGGGAATTCACCCCTCCACTTT. It is translated as CASSETGNSPLHF. The entire variable domain, with the rest obtained from reference TRBV2 and TRBJ1-6, is as follows: EPEVTQTPSHQVTQMGQEVILRCVPISNHLYFYWYRQILGQKVEFLVSFYNNEISEKSEIFDDQFSVERPDGSNFTLKIRSTKLEDSAMYFCASSETGNSPLHFGNGTRLTVT.

This chain uses TRBV5-1 with TRBJ1-6, with D possibly being TRBD1 (5 bases). V dropped 2 bases and J dropped 5 bases, with 17 bases sitting between them. There are 17 residues in the CDR3. CDR1 and CDR2 from the germline V gene are SGHRS and YFSETQ. Here the CDR3 reads CASSFGEGRLDNSPLHF. As DNA, the CDR3 is TGCGCCAGCAGCTTTGGTGAGGGGCGCCTGGATAATTCACCCCTCCACTTT.

The chain has TRBV5-4 and TRBJ2-5; 8 nucleotides match TRBD1. Trimming cost V 1 base and J 2 bases; bases outside gene matches: 7. Germline lookup yields CDR1 SGHNT and CDR2 YYREEE (reference sequence). The length of the CDR3 is 16 residues. The CDR3 nucleotides are TGTGCCAGCAGCTTGAAACGGACAGGGAATCAAGAGACCCAGTACTTC. Translated, it gives CASSLKRTGNQETQYF.

This chain joins TRBV9 and TRBJ2-3; tentative D call: TRBD2 (6 bases). Trimming took 2 bases from V and 4 from J, leaving 14 bases between them. CDR1 and CDR2 from the germline V gene are SGDLS and YYNGEE. The CDR3 is 15 amino acids. CDR3 coding DNA: TGTGCCAGCAGCGTCAACGGAGGGAGCGCAGATACGCAGTATTTT. It codes for CASSVNGGSADTQYF.

The chain links TRBV27 to TRBJ2-6; a possible D gene is TRBD1 (5 bases). V dropped 5 bases and J dropped 3 bases, with 8 bases sitting between them. CDR1 and CDR2 from the germline V gene are MNHEY and SMNVEV (reference sequence). CDR3 length: 14 amino acids. CDR3 coding DNA: TGTGCCAGCAGTGAAACAGGTGGGGCCAACGTCCTGACTTTC. It encodes CASSETGGANVLTF.

The count of this clone is one. The chain links TRBV7-2 to TRBJ1-6; D remains unclear. Germline values: CDR1 SGHTA, CDR2 FQGNSA. The CDR3 spans 14 residues. Trimming shortened V by 7 bases and J by 9 bases, and 16 bases separated the two germline ends. The CDR3 here is CASNLDPLGSPLHF. The DNA of the CDR3 is TGTGCCAGCAACTTGGACCCTTTGGGTTCACCCCTCCACTTT.

This sequence joins TRBV13 and TRBJ2-2; 7 bases are a match to TRBD2. This CDR3 is built from 15 residues. V shed 7 bases, J shed 5 bases, and the junction held 10 bases outside the gene matches. The germline gives CDR1 PRHDT, CDR2 FYEKMQ (reference sequence). CDR3 sequence reads: CASTVMGGETGELFF. As DNA, the CDR3 is TGTGCCAGCACCGTAATGGGGGGGGAAACCGGGGAGCTGTTTTTT.

A word on this clone: The junction differs from germline at one of its ends, possibly a read error. The chain employs TRBV6-5 and TRBJ1-1, with D possibly TRBD1 on 5 matching bases. Germline values: CDR1 MNHEY, CDR2 SVGAGI. The CDR3 has 15 residues. CDR3 in amino acids: CASSPSSPGRLKFVF. DNA for the CDR3: TGTGCCAGCAGTCCCTCCTCCCCGGGACGCCTAAAATTTGTCTTT.

CDR3 nucleotide sequence: TGTGCCAGCAGTTACTCGATATTGAACACTGAAGCTTTCTTT. Amino acids: CASSYSILNTEAFF. The chain couples TRBV6-5 to TRBJ1-1; D gene unclear. V gave up 0 bases and J gave up 0 bases, with 5 bases separating them. Germline lookup yields CDR1 MNHEY and CDR2 SVGAGI. The CDR3 extends over 14 amino acids.

The chain has TRBV7-8 and TRBJ2-5; TRBD2 agrees at 7 bases. Looked up from germline, CDR1 is SGHVS and CDR2 is FQNEAQ. Trimming at V came to 5 bases and at J to 5 bases, leaving 11 bases not matched to a gene. This CDR3 spans 15 amino acids. CDR3 bases: TGTGCCAGCAGCGGAAGTCTAGCGGTGGGGGAGACCCAGTACTTC. The encoded protein is CASSGSLAVGETQYF.

The chain uses TRBV7-2 and TRBJ2-7; TRBD2 might be the D (5 bases). CDR1 is SGHTA, CDR2 FQGNSA, per germline. The germline V and J ends were trimmed by 4 bases and 6 bases, with 13 bases remaining between them. The length of the CDR3 is 13 residues. The CDR3 protein is CASSSTPRGEQYF. The DNA for the CDR3 is TGTGCCAGCAGCTCGACCCCACGGGGCGAGCAGTACTTC.

The chain recombines TRBV19 with TRBJ1-4; TRBD1 aligns across 9 bases. The ends lost 9 bases at V and 7 bases at J; junction bases unmatched: 15. The length of the CDR3 is 16 residues. CDR1 and CDR2 (germline): LNHDA, SQIVND (reference sequence). CDR3 sequence reads: CASRDRDVGDGEKLFF. The CDR3 DNA reads as TGTGCCAGCCGGGACAGGGATGTTGGCGATGGTGAAAAACTGTTTTTT.

The J gene is TRBJ1-5, the V gene TRBV6-5; 8 nucleotides align to TRBD1. CDR1 is MNHEY, CDR2 SVGAGI, per germline. There are 15 residues in the CDR3. Trimming at V came to 8 bases and at J to 5 bases, leaving 11 bases not matched to a gene. Here the CDR3 reads CASRPAGGLYQPQHF. DNA of the CDR3: TGTGCCAGCCGACCCGCAGGGGGCTTATATCAGCCCCAGCATTTT.

The CDR3 loop reads CAWRLSSRTQYF. The CDR3 DNA reads TGTGCCTGGAGGCTATCCTCGCGGACCCAGTACTTC. The rearrangement links TRBV30 to TRBJ2-5; unclear D gene. V gave up 3 bases and J gave up 7 bases, with 12 bases separating them. This CDR3 contains 12 residues. The germline V gene encodes CDR1 GTSNPN and CDR2 SVGIG (reference sequence).

This rearrangement joins TRBV2 to TRBJ1-2; D remains ambiguous. V shed 2 bases and J shed 4 bases, with 8 bases lying between them. The germline CDR1 and CDR2 sequences are SNHLY and FYNNEI. CDR3 length equals 13 residues. Here the CDR3 reads CASSERVSYGYTF. The CDR3 DNA sequence: TGTGCCAGCAGTGAAAGGGTCTCCTATGGCTACACCTTC.

This chain's CDR3 is CASSLQGAGYGYTF. CDR3 sequence (DNA): TGTGCCAGCAGCCTTCAGGGGGCAGGCTATGGCTACACCTTC. The chain couples TRBV5-5 to TRBJ1-2; 8 bases match TRBD1. With V trimmed by 4 bases and J by 4 bases, 6 bases remained unmatched. CDR3 length: 14 residues. Germline V gene data show CDR1 as SGHKS and CDR2 as YYEKEE (reference sequence).

This clone has only a few counts. The rearrangement joins TRBV5-1 to TRBJ1-2; 7 nucleotides agree with TRBD1. Germline V gene data show CDR1 as SGHRS and CDR2 as YFSETQ. V dropped 2 bases and J dropped 6; count of bases not matched to a gene: 4. The CDR3 sequence is 13 residues long. DNA of the CDR3: TGCGCCAGCAGCTTTGGCAGGGGGAATGGCTACACCTTC. Translating gives CASSFGRGNGYTF.

CDR3 bases: TGTGCCAGCAGTGAAGGGGGGACAGGGTACTCACCCCTCCACTTT. Translating it yields CASSEGGTGYSPLHF. The genes are TRBV2 and TRBJ1-6, with 9 positions matching TRBD1. This CDR3 spans 15 amino acids. J lost 10 bases, V lost 1 base, and 5 bases had no gene match. Germline lookup yields CDR1 SNHLY and CDR2 FYNNEI.

This clone has only one observation. The chain links TRBV6-1 to TRBJ1-1; D might be TRBD1 (5 bases). V was clipped by 1 base and J by 6 bases, with 12 bases between them. CDR1 is MNHNS and CDR2 is SASEGT in the germline V gene. This CDR3 is 14 amino acids long. The CDR3 DNA reads as TGTGCCAGCAGTGAAGTTTGGGGGAGTCCTGAAGCTTTCTTT. Its protein is CASSEVWGSPEAFF.

The chain uses TRBV7-2 and TRBJ1-6; D is unclear. This CDR3 is 16 amino acids long. The V gene's germline CDR1 is SGHTA and CDR2 FQGNSA. Trimming cost V 3 bases and J 0 bases, with 9 bases left between them. This CDR3 reads CASSFGPSSYNSPLHF. DNA of the CDR3: TGTGCCAGCAGCTTCGGGCCGAGCTCCTATAATTCACCCCTCCACTTT.

The chain combines TRBV7-2 with TRBJ1-2; possible D gene TRBD1, 5 bases. The germline CDR1 and CDR2 sequences are SGHTA and FQGNSA. CDR3 size: 13 residues. The V gene lost 1 base and the J gene lost 8 bases, with 11 bases spanning the gap. The CDR3 nucleotides are TGTGCCAGCAGCTTAGGGGGCAGTGGGGGCTACACCTTC. Encoded protein: CASSLGGSGGYTF.